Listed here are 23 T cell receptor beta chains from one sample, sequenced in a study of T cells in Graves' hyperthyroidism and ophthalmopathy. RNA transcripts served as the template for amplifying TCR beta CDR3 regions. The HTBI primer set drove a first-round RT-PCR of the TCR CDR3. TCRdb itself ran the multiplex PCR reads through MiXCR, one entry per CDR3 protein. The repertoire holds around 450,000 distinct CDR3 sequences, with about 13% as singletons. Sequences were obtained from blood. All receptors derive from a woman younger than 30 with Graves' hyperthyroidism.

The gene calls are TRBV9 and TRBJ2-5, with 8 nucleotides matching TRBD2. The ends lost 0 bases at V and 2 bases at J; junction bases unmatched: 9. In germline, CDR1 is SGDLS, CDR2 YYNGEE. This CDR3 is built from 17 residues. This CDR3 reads CASSVGGASGPQETQYF. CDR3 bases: TGTGCCAGCAGCGTAGGGGGGGCTAGCGGGCCGCAAGAGACCCAGTACTTC.

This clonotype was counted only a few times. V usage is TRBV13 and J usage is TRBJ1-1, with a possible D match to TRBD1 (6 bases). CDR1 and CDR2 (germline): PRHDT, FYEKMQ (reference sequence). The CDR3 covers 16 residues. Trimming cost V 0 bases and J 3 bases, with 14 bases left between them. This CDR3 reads CASSLGRGRGDTEAFF. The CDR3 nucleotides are TGTGCCAGCAGCTTAGGCCGGGGAAGGGGGGACACTGAAGCTTTCTTT.

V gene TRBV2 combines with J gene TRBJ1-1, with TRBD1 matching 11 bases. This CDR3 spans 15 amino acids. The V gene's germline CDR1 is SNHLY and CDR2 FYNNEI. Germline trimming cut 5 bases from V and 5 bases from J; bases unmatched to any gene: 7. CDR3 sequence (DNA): TGTGCCAGCAGTAAACCGGGACAGGGGGGGACTGAAGCTTTCTTT. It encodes CASSKPGQGGTEAFF. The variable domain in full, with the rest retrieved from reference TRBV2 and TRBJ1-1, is EPEVTQTPSHQVTQMGQEVILRCVPISNHLYFYWYRQILGQKVEFLVSFYNNEISEKSEIFDDQFSVERPDGSNFTLKIRSTKLEDSAMYFCASSKPGQGGTEAFFGQGTRLTVV.

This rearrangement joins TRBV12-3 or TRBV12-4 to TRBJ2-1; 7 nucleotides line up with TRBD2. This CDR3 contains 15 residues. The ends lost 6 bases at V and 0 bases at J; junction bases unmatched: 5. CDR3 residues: CASRQTSVSYNEQFF. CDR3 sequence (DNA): TGTGCCAGCAGACAAACTAGCGTCTCCTACAATGAGCAGTTCTTC.

The CDR3 loop reads CASSQPQGRELFF. CDR3 in DNA: TGTGCCAGCAGCCAACCCCAGGGCAGGGAGCTGTTTTTT. The chain recombines TRBV3-1 with TRBJ2-2, with a possible D match to TRBD1 (5 bases). The CDR3 length is 13 residues. Per germline, CDR1 LGHDT and CDR2 YNNKEL (reference sequence). Trimming took off 2 bases at V and 9 bases at J, with 10 bases between the two ends.

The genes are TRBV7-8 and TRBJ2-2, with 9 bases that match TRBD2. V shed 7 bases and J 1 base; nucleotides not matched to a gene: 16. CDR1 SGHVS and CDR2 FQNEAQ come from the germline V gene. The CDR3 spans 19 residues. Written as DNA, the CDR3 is TGTGCCAGCATCGACGGACTAGCGACAAGAGGGGGGAACACCGGGGAGCTGTTTTTT. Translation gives CASIDGLATRGGNTGELFF. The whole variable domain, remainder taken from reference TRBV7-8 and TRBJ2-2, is GAGVSQSPRYKVAKRGQDVALRCDPISGHVSLFWYQQALGQGPEFLTYFQNEAQLDKSGLPSDRFFAERPEGSVSTLKIQRTQQEDSAVYLCASIDGLATRGGNTGELFFGEGSRLTVL.

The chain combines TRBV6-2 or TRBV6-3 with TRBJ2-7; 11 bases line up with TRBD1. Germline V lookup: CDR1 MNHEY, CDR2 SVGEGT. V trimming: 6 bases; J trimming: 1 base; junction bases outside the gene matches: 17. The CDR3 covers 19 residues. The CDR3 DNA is TGTGCCAGCAGCTCCAGGACAGGGGGCCATAAATTTTTATCCTACGAGCAGTACTTC. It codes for CASSSRTGGHKFLSYEQYF.

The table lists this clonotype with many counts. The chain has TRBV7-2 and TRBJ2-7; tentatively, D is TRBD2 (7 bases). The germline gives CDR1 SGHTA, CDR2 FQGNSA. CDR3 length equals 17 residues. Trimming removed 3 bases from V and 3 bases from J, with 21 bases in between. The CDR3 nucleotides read TGTGCCAGCAGCTTGGGTTTAGGGGGAGGGGCGATCTACGAGCAGTACTTC. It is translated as CASSLGLGGGAIYEQYF.

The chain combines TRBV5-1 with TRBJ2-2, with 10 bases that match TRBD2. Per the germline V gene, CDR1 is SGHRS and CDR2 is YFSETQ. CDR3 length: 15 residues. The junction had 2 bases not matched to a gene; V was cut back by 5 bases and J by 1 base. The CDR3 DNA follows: TGCGCCAGCAGGATAGCGGGAGGGAACACCGGGGAGCTGTTTTTT. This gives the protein CASRIAGGNTGELFF. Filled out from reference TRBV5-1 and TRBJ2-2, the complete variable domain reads KAGVTQTPRYLIKTRGQQVTLSCSPISGHRSVSWYQQTPGQGLQFLFEYFSETQRNKGNFPGRFSGRQFSNSRSEMNVSTLELGDSALYLCASRIAGGNTGELFFGEGSRLTVL.

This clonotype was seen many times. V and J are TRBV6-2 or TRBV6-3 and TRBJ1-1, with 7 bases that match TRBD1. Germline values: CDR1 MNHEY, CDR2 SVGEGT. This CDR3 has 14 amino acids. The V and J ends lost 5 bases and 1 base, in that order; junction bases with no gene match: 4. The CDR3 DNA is TGTGCCAGCAGTAGGGGGACAGCGAACACTGAAGCTTTCTTT. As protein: CASSRGTANTEAFF.

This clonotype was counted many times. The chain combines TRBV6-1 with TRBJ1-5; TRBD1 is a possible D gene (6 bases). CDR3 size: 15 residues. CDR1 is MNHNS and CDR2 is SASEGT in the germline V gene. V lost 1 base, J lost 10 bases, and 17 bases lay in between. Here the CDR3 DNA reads TGTGCCAGCAGTGAAGTATTGGGGGGCGAGGTCCCCCAGCATTTT. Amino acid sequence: CASSEVLGGEVPQHF.

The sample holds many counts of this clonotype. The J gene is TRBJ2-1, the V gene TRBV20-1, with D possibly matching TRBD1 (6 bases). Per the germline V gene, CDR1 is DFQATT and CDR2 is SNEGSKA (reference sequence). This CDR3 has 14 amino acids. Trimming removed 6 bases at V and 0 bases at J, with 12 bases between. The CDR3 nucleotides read TGCAGTGCATCGAGGGGGAGCTCCTACAATGAGCAGTTCTTC. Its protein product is CSASRGSSYNEQFF.

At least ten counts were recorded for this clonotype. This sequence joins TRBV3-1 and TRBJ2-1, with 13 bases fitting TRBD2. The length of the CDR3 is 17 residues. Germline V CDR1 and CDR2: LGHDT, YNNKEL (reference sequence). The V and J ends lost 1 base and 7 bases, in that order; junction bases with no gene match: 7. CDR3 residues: CASSQGLLAGGYNEQFF. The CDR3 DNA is TGTGCCAGCAGCCAAGGGCTACTAGCGGGAGGGTATAATGAGCAGTTCTTC.

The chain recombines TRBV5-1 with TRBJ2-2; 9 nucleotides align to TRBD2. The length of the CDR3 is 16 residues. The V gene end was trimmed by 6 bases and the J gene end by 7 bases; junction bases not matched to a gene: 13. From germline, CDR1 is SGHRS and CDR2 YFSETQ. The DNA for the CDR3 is TGCGCCAGCACCCTCGATCCTAGCGGGACCGGCGGGGAGCTGTTTTTT. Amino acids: CASTLDPSGTGGELFF.

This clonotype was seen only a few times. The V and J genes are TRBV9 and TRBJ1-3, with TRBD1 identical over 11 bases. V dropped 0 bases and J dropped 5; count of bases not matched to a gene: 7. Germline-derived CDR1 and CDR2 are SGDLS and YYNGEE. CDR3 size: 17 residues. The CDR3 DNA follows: TGTGCCAGCAGCGTAGGACAATGGGACAGGGGGAGAAACACCATATATTTT. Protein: CASSVGQWDRGRNTIYF.

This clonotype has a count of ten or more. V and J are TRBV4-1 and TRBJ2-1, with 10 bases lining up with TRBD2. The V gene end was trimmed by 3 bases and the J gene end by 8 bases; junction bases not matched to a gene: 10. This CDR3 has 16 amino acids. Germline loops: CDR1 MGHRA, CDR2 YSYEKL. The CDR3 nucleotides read TGCGCCAGCAGCCAGAGCGACGCTAGCGGGAGTTATGAGCAGTTCTTC. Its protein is CASSQSDASGSYEQFF.

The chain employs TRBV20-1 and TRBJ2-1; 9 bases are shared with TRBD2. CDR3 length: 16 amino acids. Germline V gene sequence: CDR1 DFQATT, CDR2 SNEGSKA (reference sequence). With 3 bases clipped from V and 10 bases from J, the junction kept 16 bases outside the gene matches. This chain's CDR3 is CSASLIFEGGRGEQFF. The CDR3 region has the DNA TGCAGTGCTAGTCTCATATTCGAAGGCGGGAGGGGAGAGCAGTTCTTC.

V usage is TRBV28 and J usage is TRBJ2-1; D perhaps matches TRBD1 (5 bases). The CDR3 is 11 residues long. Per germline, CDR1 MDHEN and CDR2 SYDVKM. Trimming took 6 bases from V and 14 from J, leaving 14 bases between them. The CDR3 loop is CASRQGRPEFF. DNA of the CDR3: TGTGCCAGCAGGCAGGGCCGTCCAGAGTTCTTC.

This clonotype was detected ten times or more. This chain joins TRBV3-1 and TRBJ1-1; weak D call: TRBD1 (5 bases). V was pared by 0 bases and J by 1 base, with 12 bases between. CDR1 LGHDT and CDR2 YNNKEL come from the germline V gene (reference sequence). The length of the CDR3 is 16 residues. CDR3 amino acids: CASSQEAGMGNTEAFF. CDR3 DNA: TGTGCCAGCAGCCAAGAGGCAGGGATGGGGAACACTGAAGCTTTCTTT. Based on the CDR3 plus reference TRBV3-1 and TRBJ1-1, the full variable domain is DTAVSQTPKYLVTQMGNDKSIKCEQNLGHDTMYWYKQDSKKFLKIMFSYNNKELIINETVPNRFSPKSPDKAHLNLHINSLELGDSAVYFCASSQEAGMGNTEAFFGQGTRLTVV.

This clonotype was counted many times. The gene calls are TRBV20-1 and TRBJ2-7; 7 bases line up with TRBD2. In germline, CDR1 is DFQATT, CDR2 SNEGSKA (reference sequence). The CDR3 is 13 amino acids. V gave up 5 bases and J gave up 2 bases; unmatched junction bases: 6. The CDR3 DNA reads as TGCAGTGCTGCCAGACTAGCAGCCTACGAGCAGTACTTC. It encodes CSAARLAAYEQYF.

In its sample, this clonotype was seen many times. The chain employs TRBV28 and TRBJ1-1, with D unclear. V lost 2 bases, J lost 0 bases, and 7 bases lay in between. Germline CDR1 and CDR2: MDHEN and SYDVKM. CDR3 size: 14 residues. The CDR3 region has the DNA TGTGCCAGCAGTTTAAGGGTGATGAACACTGAAGCTTTCTTT. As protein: CASSLRVMNTEAFF.

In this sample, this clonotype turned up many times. This CDR3 is CACQPGQRNSYEQYF. The CDR3 DNA follows: TGTGCCTGCCAGCCGGGACAGAGGAACTCCTACGAGCAGTACTTC. The J gene is TRBJ2-7, the V gene TRBV30, with 7 bases that match TRBD1. Germline loops: CDR1 GTSNPN, CDR2 SVGIG (reference sequence). The ends lost 6 bases at V and 0 bases at J; junction bases unmatched: 11. The length of the CDR3 is 15 residues.

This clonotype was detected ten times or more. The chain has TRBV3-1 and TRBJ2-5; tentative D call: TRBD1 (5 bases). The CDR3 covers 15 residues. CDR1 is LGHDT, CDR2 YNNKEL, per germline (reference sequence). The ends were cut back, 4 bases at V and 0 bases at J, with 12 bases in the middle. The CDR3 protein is CASSLQAGNQETQYF. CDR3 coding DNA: TGTGCCAGCAGCCTCCAGGCAGGGAACCAAGAGACCCAGTACTTC.